This T cell receptor (beta chain) was captured by sequencing in a study of blood T cell repertoires in COVID-19. Profiling relied on immunoSEQ multiplex PCR, and the TCRdb table lists in-frame clones only, not all of them. This table has roughly 100,000 clones, 80% to 90% appearing once. The receptor comes from a woman in her seventies with acute or convalescent COVID-19. Sequencing was performed on peripheral blood.

The CDR3 sequence is CASRQQQGAVPQHF. DNA of the CDR3: TGTGCCAGCAGACAACAACAGGGGGCCGTGCCCCAGCATTTT. The chain uses TRBV28 and TRBJ1-5, with TRBD1 identical over 9 bases. Trimming at V came to 6 bases and at J to 9 bases, leaving 9 bases not matched to a gene. In germline, CDR1 is MDHEN, CDR2 SYDVKM. CDR3 length: 14 amino acids.